These 3 T cell receptor beta chains came from one sample sequenced in a study of PD-L1 blockade in urothelial cancer. Time point of the sample: peripheral blood 6 weeks after treatment start. The method was immunoSEQ multiplex PCR; TCRdb's version includes in-frame clones alone and lacks a portion of them. The table includes 35,000 to 55,000 clones, roughly 86% detected once. The sample was PBMCs, taken around atezolizumab (anti-PD-L1) treatment. These TCRs come from a man aged 55-75 years with urothelial cancer.

The V and J genes are TRBV28 and TRBJ2-4; TRBD2 aligns across 15 bases. V dropped 6 bases and J dropped 8; count of bases not matched to a gene: 8. Germline V gene data show CDR1 as MDHEN and CDR2 as SYDVKM. The CDR3 runs to 16 residues. As DNA, the CDR3 is TGTGCCAGCAGCCCGGGGACTAGCGGGGGGATGGACATTCAGTACTTC. Its protein is CASSPGTSGGMDIQYF.

The J gene is TRBJ2-7, the V gene TRBV28, with 9 bases fitting TRBD2. Germline loops: CDR1 MDHEN, CDR2 SYDVKM. The V segment lost 6 bases and the J segment 2 bases; nucleotides outside the gene matches: 8. This CDR3 is built from 15 residues. In DNA form, the CDR3 reads TGTGCCAGCAGGGGTAGCGGGGGCCTCACCTACGAGCAGTACTTC. Its translation is CASRGSGGLTYEQYF.

A single count supports this clone. The chain uses TRBV4-1 and TRBJ1-2; 9 bases match TRBD1. This CDR3 comprises 17 residues. The germline V gene has CDR1 MGHRA and CDR2 YSYEKL. J gave up 6 bases and V 0 bases, and 11 bases lay outside the gene matches. The CDR3 here is CASSQDYPRDRDDGYTF. The CDR3 DNA follows: TGCGCCAGCAGCCAAGATTATCCCCGGGACAGGGATGATGGCTACACCTTC.